The clone carrying this T cell receptor beta chain was seen only a few times. What it binds is not known. The data were obtained in a study of Ad26.COV2.S vaccination and SARS-CoV-2 variants. Findings of the study overall: Breadth measured for non-spike TCRs was similar across vaccine and placebo recipients. It was reported that spike-specific CD8+ and CD4+ T cell responses were substantially broad after vaccination. From the TCR breadth and depth analyses, total T cell responses may have been underestimated.

Trimming took 4 bases from V and 5 from J; bases not matched to a gene: 13. This CDR3 is built from 16 residues. The germline V gene encodes CDR1 SGHRS and CDR2 YFSETQ. The assay was immunoSEQ multiplex PCR, and TCRdb's table has in-frame clones only and misses some. The sample records about 400,000 clones, 70% to 90% being singletons. Sample treatment: 19 received Ad26.COV2.S at low or high dose, single or two shots; about five received placebo; per-sample allocation not given. Sampling happened 63 days after the first vaccine or placebo injection. Built on an Ad26 vector, the vaccine expressed Wuhan-strain SARS-CoV-2 spike.

Sample: peripheral blood, taken in a trial of Ad26.COV2.S vaccine versus placebo. This sequence originates from a person between 18 and 65 years old who received the Ad26.COV2.S COVID-19 vaccine or a placebo. The chain uses TRBV5-1 and TRBJ2-5, with 8 bases identical to TRBD2. In DNA, the CDR3 is TGCGCCAGCAGCCCATCGGGGGGGGCTCGGACGGAGACCCAGTACTTC. As protein: CASSPSGGARTETQYF.